These 27 T cell receptor beta chains were sequenced from one sample in a study of CD4 T cells in relation to SARS-CoV-2 and coronaviruses. The data were produced by immunoSEQ multiplex PCR, yet TCRdb's version contains in-frame clones alone and is incomplete. The sample lists tens of thousands of clones, around 89% occurring once. Sequenced: memory CD4+ T cells from PBMCs. All receptors derive from an adult with COVID-19.

The chain combines TRBV5-1 with TRBJ2-2; D is undetermined. Between the trimmed V and J ends, which lost 0 bases and 3 bases, there was a span of 15 bases. Germline CDR1 reads SGHRS; CDR2 reads YFSETQ. This CDR3 has 17 residues. In DNA, the CDR3 is TGCGCCAGCAGCTTGGGGGCCCAGCCCCGTGACACCGGGGAGCTGTTTTTT. This encodes CASSLGAQPRDTGELFF.

CDR3 DNA sequence: TGTGCCAGCAGCTTCCCACAGGGGAACACTGAAGCTTTCTTT. This gives the protein CASSFPQGNTEAFF. The genes are TRBV7-9 and TRBJ1-1, with a weak D call TRBD1 (6 bases). The CDR3 contains 14 residues. Trimming shortened V by 3 bases and J by 1 base, and 9 bases separated the two germline ends. Germline assignment: CDR1 SEHNR and CDR2 FQNEAQ (reference sequence). Supplemented by reference TRBV7-9 and TRBJ1-1, the full variable domain reads DTGVSQNPRHKITKRGQNVTFRCDPISEHNRLYWYRQTLGQGPEFLTYFQNEAQLEKSRLLSDRFSAERPKGSFSTLEIQRTEQGDSAMYLCASSFPQGNTEAFFGQGTRLTVV.

The V and J genes are TRBV27 and TRBJ2-7; a weak D match, TRBD1 (6 bases). CDR1 and CDR2 (germline): MNHEY, SMNVEV (reference sequence). Trimming left V 6 bases short and J 2 bases short, with 14 bases between. The CDR3 spans 14 residues. For the CDR3, the DNA is TGTGCCAGCAGCCAAACGGACAGAACCTACGAGCAGTACTTC. Amino acid sequence: CASSQTDRTYEQYF.

The chain has TRBV9 and TRBJ1-4, with D tentatively TRBD1 (5 bases). V lost 4 bases, J lost 8 bases, and 18 bases lay in between. The germline CDR1 and CDR2 sequences are SGDLS and YYNGEE. CDR3 length: 15 amino acids. The CDR3 DNA sequence: TGTGCCAGCAGCTTACAGGACGGTTTCGCCGAAAAACTGTTTTTT. It translates to CASSLQDGFAEKLFF.

V and J are TRBV6-4 and TRBJ2-5, with a possible D match to TRBD2 (6 bases). CDR3 length: 16 residues. Germline V gene sequence: CDR1 MRHNA, CDR2 SNTAGT. The germline V and J ends were trimmed by 4 bases and 3 bases, with 18 bases remaining between them. CDR3 coding DNA: TGTGCCAGCAGTGTTGATAATCTCGGCGGGAAAGAGACCCAGTACTTC. Its translation: CASSVDNLGGKETQYF.

V and J are TRBV15 and TRBJ1-5; tentative D call: TRBD1 (6 bases). The CDR3 covers 17 residues. Germline lookup yields CDR1 LNHNV and CDR2 YYDKDF (reference sequence). The V end lost 0 bases, the J end lost 2 bases, and 14 bases lay between the germline ends. In DNA form, the CDR3 reads TGTGCCACCAGCAGAGATCACGGGGGCCGGGGCAATCAGCCCCAGCATTTT. It yields the protein CATSRDHGGRGNQPQHF.

V is TRBV6-4 and J is TRBJ1-2; D is undetermined. Trimming cost V 3 bases and J 9 bases, with 14 bases left between them. This CDR3 has 13 residues. CDR1 and CDR2 from the germline V gene are MRHNA and SNTAGT. The CDR3 DNA reads TGTGCCAGCAGTGAGGCAAACCCCAATCGCTACACCTTC. Residues: CASSEANPNRYTF.

The chain couples TRBV28 to TRBJ2-1; 9 bases agree with TRBD1. The length of the CDR3 is 15 residues. With V trimmed by 4 bases and J by 4 bases, 5 bases remained unmatched. In germline, CDR1 is MDHEN, CDR2 SYDVKM. In DNA form, the CDR3 reads TGTGCCAGCAGTTCCTATGGGACAGGGTACAATGAGCAGTTCTTC. This encodes CASSSYGTGYNEQFF.

The rearrangement links TRBV3-1 (or the pseudogene TRBV3-2) to TRBJ2-5; D call uncertain. V lost 4 bases and J lost 5, with 11 bases in between. Per the germline V gene, CDR1 is LGHDT and CDR2 is YNNKEL (reference sequence). The CDR3 has 13 residues. The CDR3 sequence is CASSRAGSETQYF. CDR3 DNA sequence: TGTGCCAGCAGCCGGGCAGGTAGTGAGACCCAGTACTTC.

The V call is TRBV5-8, the J call TRBJ1-5; weak D call: TRBD1 (5 bases). The CDR3 is made up of 14 amino acids. Trimming left V 7 bases short and J 4 bases short, with 15 bases between. Germline V gene lookup returns CDR1 SGHTS and CDR2 YDEGEE. CDR3 bases: TGTGCCAGCTGGGGGGGGACGGGGAATCAGCCCCAGCATTTT. Residues: CASWGGTGNQPQHF.

This chain uses TRBV27 with TRBJ2-1; the D gene is possibly TRBD1 (5 bases). Germline CDR1 is MNHEY and CDR2 is SMNVEV (reference sequence). V was cut by 5 bases and J by 0 bases, with 8 bases left in between. The CDR3 sequence is 14 residues long. The CDR3, as DNA: TGTGCCAGCAGTGTGCAGGGCTCCTACAATGAGCAGTTCTTC. Its translation: CASSVQGSYNEQFF.

The chain employs TRBV9 and TRBJ2-1; D perhaps matches TRBD1 (5 bases). V was trimmed by 4 bases and J by 8 bases, leaving 16 bases between them. Germline CDR1 is SGDLS and CDR2 is YYNGEE. The CDR3 runs to 14 residues. CDR3 sequence: CASSSTAGSDEQFF. CDR3 bases: TGTGCCAGCAGCTCGACGGCAGGGTCGGATGAGCAGTTCTTC.

The CDR3 sequence: CASSSSQVSYNEQFF. In DNA form, the CDR3 reads TGTGCCAGCAGTTCCTCCCAGGTTTCCTACAATGAGCAGTTCTTC. The chain employs TRBV6-2 or TRBV6-3 and TRBJ2-1; D gene unclear. The CDR3 contains 15 residues. The ends were cut back, 4 bases at V and 1 base at J, with 11 bases in the middle. The germline V gene has CDR1 MNHEY and CDR2 SVGEGT.

The V gene is TRBV3-1 (or the pseudogene TRBV3-2), the J gene TRBJ2-7, with D uncertain. CDR3 length equals 12 residues. V was trimmed by 4 bases and J by 6 bases, leaving 10 bases between them. CDR1 is LGHDT and CDR2 is YNNKEL in the germline V gene (reference sequence). The DNA of the CDR3 is TGTGCCAGCAGCCTTAGGGTGGGCGAGCAGTACTTC. Translating it yields CASSLRVGEQYF.

This clone was seen a handful of times. V and J are TRBV29-1 and TRBJ2-7; either TRBD1 or TRBD2 may supply D (5 bases each). Trimming left V 2 bases short and J 0 bases short, with 14 bases between. The V gene's germline CDR1 is SQVTM and CDR2 ANQGSEA. The CDR3 runs 15 residues. The CDR3 nucleotides are TGCAGCGTTGAAAGGTCGGCAGGGAGCTCCTACGAGCAGTACTTC. Translated: CSVERSAGSSYEQYF.

This chain joins TRBV11-3 and TRBJ2-7, with D tentatively TRBD2 (5 bases). Trimming took off 6 bases at V and 6 bases at J, with 24 bases between the two ends. CDR3 size: 16 residues. Germline lookup yields CDR1 SGHNT and CDR2 YENEEA. The CDR3 loop is CASSSQWERMRSEQYF. The CDR3 nucleotides are TGTGCCAGCAGTAGCCAGTGGGAGAGGATGAGAAGCGAGCAGTACTTC.

This clone was counted between two and nine times. The V gene is TRBV30, the J gene TRBJ1-5, with D perhaps TRBD1 (6 bases). CDR1 GTSNPN and CDR2 SVGIG come from the germline V gene (reference sequence). CDR3 length equals 14 residues. V was clipped by 1 base and J by 3 bases, with 10 bases between them. The chain's CDR3 is CAWSGGHSNQPQHF. The CDR3 DNA sequence: TGTGCCTGGAGTGGGGGACACTCCAATCAGCCCCAGCATTTT. Supplemented by reference TRBV30 and TRBJ1-5, the full variable domain reads SQTIHQWPATLVQPVGSPLSLECTVEGTSNPNLYWYRQAAGRGLQLLFYSVGIGQISSEVPQNLSASRPQDRQFILSSKKLLLSDSGFYLCAWSGGHSNQPQHFGDGTRLSIL.

This clone was observed once. J is TRBJ1-5 and V is TRBV7-9, with D possibly matching TRBD1 (5 bases). Germline V lookup: CDR1 SEHNR, CDR2 FQNEAQ (reference sequence). Trimming left V 5 bases short and J 3 bases short, with 8 bases between. This CDR3 comprises 13 residues. Here the CDR3 reads CASSLQDNQPQHF. CDR3 sequence (DNA): TGTGCCAGCAGCCTACAGGACAATCAGCCCCAGCATTTT.

The rearrangement uses TRBV27 and TRBJ1-2, with D perhaps TRBD1 (6 bases). Germline CDR1 MNHEY, CDR2 SMNVEV (reference sequence). The CDR3 extends over 14 amino acids. Trimming cost V 10 bases and J 2 bases, with 17 bases left between them. The CDR3 DNA follows: TGTGCCACCTACAGGGCAGCGAACAACTATGGCTACACCTTC. Encoded protein: CATYRAANNYGYTF.

This chain uses TRBV11-2 with TRBJ2-3; possibly TRBD2 for D (6 bases). The CDR3 runs 15 residues. Trimming took 0 bases from V and 4 from J, leaving 11 bases between them. Germline-derived CDR1 and CDR2 are SGHAT and FQNNGV. The CDR3 sequence: CASSLDGWGADTQYF. The DNA of the CDR3 is TGTGCCAGCAGCTTAGATGGCTGGGGGGCAGATACGCAGTATTTT.

The rearrangement joins TRBV11-2 to TRBJ1-1, with a weak D call TRBD1 (6 bases). Germline values: CDR1 SGHAT, CDR2 FQNNGV. V lost 4 bases, J lost 3 bases, and 9 bases lay in between. This CDR3 is 13 amino acids long. The CDR3 loop is CASSSQGHTEAFF. The CDR3 bases are TGTGCCAGCAGCTCACAGGGCCACACTGAAGCTTTCTTT.

This sequence joins TRBV7-2 and TRBJ2-7; TRBD2 aligns across 7 bases. The germline CDR1 and CDR2 sequences are SGHTA and FQGNSA. This CDR3 has 16 amino acids. V lost 4 bases, J lost 0 bases, and 9 bases stayed unmatched. CDR3 sequence reads: CASSYDLAVLSYEQYF. The CDR3 region has the DNA TGTGCCAGCAGCTACGACCTAGCGGTGCTCTCCTACGAGCAGTACTTC.

This clone was observed a handful of times. The chain carries TRBV9 and TRBJ2-3, with 9 nucleotides matching TRBD1. The V and J ends lost 0 bases and 3 bases, in that order; junction bases with no gene match: 5. Germline CDR1 is SGDLS and CDR2 is YYNGEE. This CDR3 contains 16 residues. The CDR3 DNA reads TGTGCCAGCAGCGTAGAAGGGACAGGGAGGACAGATACGCAGTATTTT. Protein product: CASSVEGTGRTDTQYF. Drawing the rest from reference TRBV9 and TRBJ2-3, the complete variable domain is DSGVTQTPKHLITATGQRVTLRCSPRSGDLSVYWYQQSLDQGLQFLIQYYNGEERAKGNILERFSAQQFPDLHSELNLSSLELGDSALYFCASSVEGTGRTDTQYFGPGTRLTVL.

The rearrangement joins TRBV4-2 to TRBJ1-2; TRBD1 matches at 7 bases. Unmatched junction bases numbered 9, after V lost 4 bases and J lost 4 bases. Germline V gene sequence: CDR1 LGHNA, CDR2 YNFKEQ. CDR3 length equals 15 residues. The CDR3 DNA is TGTGCCAGCAGCCGAGAAACAGGGGAGGGCTATGGCTACACCTTC. It translates to CASSRETGEGYGYTF.

This chain joins TRBV7-9 and TRBJ2-3; unclear D gene. V dropped 5 bases and J dropped 4 bases, with 7 bases sitting between them. Germline CDR1 is SEHNR and CDR2 is FQNEAQ (reference sequence). The CDR3 consists of 12 residues. CDR3: CASSLRSDTQYF. The CDR3 DNA reads TGTGCCAGCAGCCTCAGGTCAGATACGCAGTATTTT.

The genes are TRBV6-5 and TRBJ2-5; no clear D gene. V was trimmed by 2 bases and J by 10 bases, leaving 8 bases between them. Per the germline V gene, CDR1 is MNHEY and CDR2 is SVGAGI. The CDR3 consists of 11 residues. The CDR3 DNA follows: TGTGCCAGCAGTTACGGGTCAGGCCAGTACTTC. Its protein is CASSYGSGQYF.

The CDR3 protein is CASRGGKEAFF. In DNA form, the CDR3 reads TGTGCCAGCAGGGGAGGGAAGGAAGCTTTCTTT. V gene TRBV27 combines with J gene TRBJ1-1, with D uncertain. Looked up from germline, CDR1 is MNHEY and CDR2 is SMNVEV (reference sequence). This CDR3 is 11 amino acids long. V was trimmed by 6 bases and J by 8 bases, leaving 10 bases between them.